Given below is one TCR beta chain in context. Unique molecular identifiers tagged the TCRbeta library. TCRdb called the PCR reads again in MiXCR, with one record for every CDR3 protein. Here the sample spans about 830,000 distinct CDR3 sequences, approximately 15% being singletons. This CDR3 contains 12 residues. From germline, CDR1 is DFQATT and CDR2 SNEGSKA (reference sequence). Deletions cut 0 bases from V and 9 bases from J, with 12 bases between. The sample is drawn from a study of T-cell reconstitution after alpha-beta-depleted transplantation in children. This receptor was obtained from a male patient aged 5 to 17 who had a stem cell transplant for acute lymphoblastic leukemia, so the T cells may come from the graft donor. The rearrangement links TRBV20-1 to TRBJ2-7; D unclear. The material was PBMCs, mostly from graft donor cells, obtained 360 days after TCRalphabeta/CD19-depleted stem cell transplant. The CDR3 sequence: CSARESGFGQYF. CDR3 DNA: TGCAGTGCTAGAGAGAGTGGTTTCGGGCAGTACTTC.